The 29 T cell receptor beta chains listed next were all sequenced from one sample in a study of blood T cell repertoires in COVID-19. Only in-frame clones appear in the TCRdb table, and some are missing; sequencing was by immunoSEQ multiplex PCR. This sample yields about 75,000 clones, of which approximately 90% are seen a single time; roughly 20% belongs to the top ten. The sample taken for sequencing was peripheral blood. Every receptor here comes from a human donor in a cohort sampled during active COVID-19.

This chain connects TRBV6-6 to TRBJ2-5, with 8 positions matching TRBD1. The CDR3 extends over 14 amino acids. The germline CDR1 and CDR2 sequences are MNHNY and SVGAGI (reference sequence). Unmatched junction bases numbered 5, after V lost 8 bases and J lost 0 bases. The CDR3 nucleotides read TGTGCCAGCCAGGCCAGGGGGCACCAAGAGACCCAGTACTTC. The encoded protein is CASQARGHQETQYF.

The chain couples TRBV5-4 to TRBJ1-4; maybe TRBD1 (6 bases). With 5 bases removed from V and 8 bases from J, the gap between germline ends came to 16 bases. This CDR3 spans 14 amino acids. Germline-derived CDR1 and CDR2 are SGHNT and YYREEE (reference sequence). The CDR3 DNA reads TGTGCCAGCAGTTTACAGTCAAGGGGGGAAAAACTGTTTTTT. This encodes CASSLQSRGEKLFF.

The chain links TRBV6-5 to TRBJ1-2, with 8 nucleotides matching TRBD1. Germline lookup yields CDR1 MNHEY and CDR2 SVGAGI. This CDR3 has 12 amino acids. The V and J ends lost 2 bases and 8 bases, in that order; junction bases with no gene match: 1. CDR3 nucleotide sequence: TGTGCCAGCAGTTACGACAGGGGCGGCTACACCTTC. Protein product: CASSYDRGGYTF.

The chain links TRBV7-9 to TRBJ1-4; 10 bases fit TRBD1. V was clipped by 5 bases and J by 4 bases; unmatched bases: 13. The V gene's germline CDR1 is SEHNR and CDR2 FQNEAQ (reference sequence). The CDR3 is 18 residues long. CDR3 protein: CASSAGTGAVSGNEKLFF. The CDR3 DNA is TGTGCCAGCAGCGCCGGGACAGGGGCTGTTTCGGGTAATGAAAAACTGTTTTTT. The whole variable domain, remainder taken from reference TRBV7-9 and TRBJ1-4, is DTGVSQNPRHKITKRGQNVTFRCDPISEHNRLYWYRQTLGQGPEFLTYFQNEAQLEKSRLLSDRFSAERPKGSFSTLEIQRTEQGDSAMYLCASSAGTGAVSGNEKLFFGSGTQLSVL.

The chain uses TRBV9 and TRBJ2-5, with 10 positions matching TRBD2. Germline V gene sequence: CDR1 SGDLS, CDR2 YYNGEE. The CDR3 covers 14 residues. V was clipped by 1 base and J by 3 bases; unmatched bases: 0. CDR3 region: CASSVLAGEETQYF. Here the CDR3 DNA reads TGTGCCAGCAGCGTACTAGCGGGAGAAGAGACCCAGTACTTC.

The gene calls are TRBV7-2 and TRBJ2-7; the match to TRBD2 covers 7 bases. V lost 3 bases and J lost 5; bases outside the gene matches: 4. Germline V gene data show CDR1 as SGHTA and CDR2 as FQGNSA. CDR3 length equals 13 residues. CDR3 bases: TGTGCCAGCAGCTTGGGCGGGGGAGACGAGCAGTACTTC. Translating it yields CASSLGGGDEQYF.

The chain is built from TRBV21-1 and TRBJ1-5; TRBD1 was called by the table and not checked on the DNA. TRBV21-1 is classified as a pseudogene. The CDR3 is 15 amino acids. The CDR3, as DNA: TGTGCCAGCGGGGGAACAGGGGGCGGTTATCAGCCCCAGCATTTT. Translation: CASGGTGGGYQPQHF.

The rearrangement uses TRBV20-1 and TRBJ2-1; D is ambiguous. Germline CDR1 and CDR2: DFQATT and SNEGSKA (reference sequence). The CDR3 covers 16 residues. V was pared by 3 bases and J by 4 bases, with 19 bases between. Here the CDR3 DNA reads TGCAGTGCTAGTATGGTAGAGGCGGCCCAATACAATGAGCAGTTCTTC. Its translation: CSASMVEAAQYNEQFF.

The chain uses TRBV7-8 and TRBJ1-2; D gene uncertain. The germline V gene has CDR1 SGHVS and CDR2 FQNEAQ. V gave up 1 base and J gave up 2 bases, with 11 bases separating them. This CDR3 contains 15 residues. The CDR3 nucleotides read TGTGCCAGCAGCTTAGACTGGGGAGGAAACTATGGCTACACCTTC. Translating gives CASSLDWGGNYGYTF.

J is TRBJ2-4 and V is TRBV4-1, with 7 bases matching TRBD2. Losses at the gene ends were 3 bases for V and 7 bases for J; bases not matched to a gene: 9. The CDR3 extends over 15 amino acids. The germline CDR1 and CDR2 sequences are MGHRA and YSYEKL. This chain's CDR3 is CASSQPGLRRNIQYF. In nucleotides, the CDR3 is TGCGCCAGCAGCCAGCCGGGACTACGCCGCAACATTCAGTACTTC.

The chain combines TRBV5-4 with TRBJ2-3; TRBD1 is a possible D gene (6 bases). In germline, CDR1 is SGHNT, CDR2 YYREEE (reference sequence). V lost 0 bases, J lost 2 bases, and 19 bases lay in between. The CDR3 runs to 18 residues. The CDR3 bases are TGTGCCAGCAGCTTGGATATCAGGGGCCCGTCTAACACAGATACGCAGTATTTT. Amino acid sequence: CASSLDIRGPSNTDTQYF.

This clone was found once. This chain connects TRBV5-6 to TRBJ1-2; no firm D call. V lost 3 bases, J lost 4 bases, and 22 bases lay in between. The germline CDR1 and CDR2 sequences are SGHDT and YYEEEE. The CDR3 runs 17 residues. This CDR3 reads CASSSLPSVGVAYGYTF. DNA for the CDR3: TGTGCCAGCAGCTCCCTACCATCCGTCGGGGTCGCCTATGGCTACACCTTC.

V usage is TRBV2 and J usage is TRBJ1-4, with a weak D call TRBD1 (5 bases). Germline V gives CDR1 SNHLY, CDR2 FYNNEI. The CDR3 contains 17 residues. The V gene lost 3 bases and the J gene lost 3 bases, with 17 bases spanning the gap. The CDR3: CASSDARNRQSNEKLFF. As DNA, the CDR3 is TGTGCCAGCAGTGACGCTCGTAATCGACAGTCTAATGAAAAACTGTTTTTT.

Here the CDR3 DNA reads TGCAGCGTACAATTAAGCGGGAGTCGCTACGAGCAGTACTTC. Its protein product is CSVQLSGSRYEQYF. This sequence joins TRBV29-1 and TRBJ2-7, with 8 bases fitting TRBD2. The CDR3 has 14 amino acids. With 6 bases clipped from V and 3 bases from J, the junction kept 10 bases outside the gene matches. Germline assignment: CDR1 SQVTM and CDR2 ANQGSEA.

The rearrangement uses TRBV19 and TRBJ2-7, with TRBD2 identical over 8 bases. The germline gives CDR1 LNHDA, CDR2 SQIVND (reference sequence). The CDR3 has 13 amino acids. Trimming cost V 6 bases and J 3 bases; bases outside gene matches: 4. This CDR3 is CASRGLGDYEQYF. In nucleotides, the CDR3 is TGTGCCAGTAGGGGACTAGGGGACTACGAGCAGTACTTC.

The chain links TRBV28 to TRBJ2-7; 8 bases line up with TRBD2. The germline V gene encodes CDR1 MDHEN and CDR2 SYDVKM. The V gene end was trimmed by 1 base and the J gene end by 6 bases; junction bases not matched to a gene: 8. The CDR3 is 15 amino acids. The chain's CDR3 is CASSLSSGGPGEQYF. CDR3 nucleotide sequence: TGTGCCAGCAGTTTATCATCGGGAGGGCCAGGCGAGCAGTACTTC.

The V call is TRBV10-3, the J call TRBJ2-5; 10 bases align to TRBD1. Germline CDR1 is ENHRY and CDR2 is SYGVKD. CDR3 size: 17 residues. Trimming removed 5 bases from V and 0 bases from J; junction bases left unmatched: 9. CDR3 loop: CAISRTRTGGDQETQYF. CDR3 bases: TGTGCCATCAGTCGAACTAGGACAGGGGGTGACCAAGAGACCCAGTACTTC.

The genes are TRBV9 and TRBJ1-1; 10 bases agree with TRBD1. The CDR3 consists of 17 residues. Looked up from germline, CDR1 is SGDLS and CDR2 is YYNGEE. Trimming at V came to 4 bases and at J to 0 bases, leaving 9 bases not matched to a gene. The CDR3 coding sequence is TGTGCCAGCAGCCCCCGGGGACAGGGGACTATGAACACTGAAGCTTTCTTT. Translated, it gives CASSPRGQGTMNTEAFF.

The chain links TRBV28 to TRBJ1-4; 8 positions agree with TRBD1. This CDR3 is built from 15 residues. The V gene end was trimmed by 6 bases and the J gene end by 4 bases; junction bases not matched to a gene: 7. The germline V gene has CDR1 MDHEN and CDR2 SYDVKM. Here the CDR3 DNA reads TGTGCCAGCAGACCGACAGGGGTGGGTAATGAAAAACTGTTTTTT. Its protein is CASRPTGVGNEKLFF. The entire variable domain, with the rest obtained from reference TRBV28 and TRBJ1-4, is as follows: DVKVTQSSRYLVKRTGEKVFLECVQDMDHENMFWYRQDPGLGLRLIYFSYDVKMKEKGDIPEGYSVSREKKERFSLILESASTNQTSMYLCASRPTGVGNEKLFFGSGTQLSVL.

The rearrangement uses TRBV5-1 and TRBJ2-7; 7 positions agree with TRBD2. V gave up 2 bases and J gave up 0 bases; unmatched junction bases: 2. The CDR3 consists of 14 residues. Germline lookup yields CDR1 SGHRS and CDR2 YFSETQ. For the CDR3, the DNA is TGCGCCAGCAGCTTAGGCGGGAGCTCCTACGAGCAGTACTTC. It yields the protein CASSLGGSSYEQYF.

The V and J genes are TRBV28 and TRBJ2-3; no definite D call. Germline V gene lookup returns CDR1 MDHEN and CDR2 SYDVKM. CDR3 size: 14 residues. The V and J ends lost 2 bases and 0 bases respectively, with 6 bases between them. The CDR3 sequence is CASSLTASTDTQYF. CDR3 nucleotide sequence: TGTGCCAGCAGTTTAACAGCTAGCACAGATACGCAGTATTTT.

The gene calls are TRBV27 and TRBJ2-7, with D perhaps matching TRBD2 (6 bases). V lost 6 bases and J lost 5, with 26 bases in between. Germline CDR1 and CDR2: MNHEY and SMNVEV (reference sequence). The CDR3 spans 17 residues. CDR3 in amino acids: CASRPLAGTSSANEQYF. CDR3 in DNA: TGTGCCAGCAGACCACTAGCCGGGACTTCAAGCGCGAACGAGCAGTACTTC.

This clone occurred a few times. The V call is TRBV14, the J call TRBJ2-7, with unresolved D. V lost 0 bases and J lost 5, with 5 bases in between. The germline CDR1 and CDR2 sequences are SGHDN and FVKESK. The CDR3 sequence is 12 residues long. This CDR3 is CASSQDLDEQYF. Written as DNA, the CDR3 is TGTGCCAGCAGCCAAGATCTTGACGAGCAGTACTTC.

The chain is built from TRBV18 and TRBJ2-1, with a possible D match to TRBD1 (7 bases). The CDR3 loop spans 17 amino acids. With 1 base removed from V and 1 base from J, the gap between germline ends came to 14 bases. CDR1 KGHSH and CDR2 LQKENI come from the germline V gene. The CDR3 loop reads CASSPRTGAGSYNEQFF. CDR3 DNA sequence: TGTGCCAGCTCACCACGCACAGGGGCGGGATCCTACAATGAGCAGTTCTTC.

The chain has TRBV14 and TRBJ1-4; no definite D call. The CDR3 has 14 amino acids. Germline lookup yields CDR1 SGHDN and CDR2 FVKESK. Trimming cost V 0 bases and J 7 bases, with 9 bases left between them. This CDR3 reads CASSQDSSGEKLFF. The CDR3 DNA sequence: TGTGCCAGCAGCCAAGATTCGAGCGGTGAAAAACTGTTTTTT.

The chain links TRBV19 to TRBJ1-5, with 7 positions matching TRBD1. In germline, CDR1 is LNHDA, CDR2 SQIVND (reference sequence). The CDR3 consists of 17 residues. The ends lost 2 bases at V and 1 base at J; junction bases unmatched: 8. CDR3 amino acids: CASSIRKGAGSNQPQHF. CDR3 nucleotides: TGTGCCAGTAGTATACGAAAGGGGGCCGGGAGCAATCAGCCCCAGCATTTT. The full variable domain, its missing parts supplied by reference TRBV19 and TRBJ1-5, is DGGITQSPKYLFRKEGQNVTLSCEQNLNHDAMYWYRQDPGQGLRLIYYSQIVNDFQKGDIAEGYSVSREKKESFPLTVTSAQKNPTAFYLCASSIRKGAGSNQPQHFGDGTRLSIL.

V is TRBV18 and J is TRBJ1-4; tentative D call: TRBD1 (5 bases). CDR1 and CDR2 (germline): KGHSH, LQKENI. The CDR3 is made up of 17 amino acids. The germline V and J ends were trimmed by 4 bases and 8 bases, with 23 bases remaining between them. CDR3 sequence (DNA): TGTGCCAGCTCACTGACAAACGACCCAGGGTTTCGGGAAAAACTGTTTTTT. It codes for CASSLTNDPGFREKLFF.

The rearrangement joins TRBV5-4 to TRBJ1-2, with TRBD1 matching 7 bases. This CDR3 region has 16 residues. Germline CDR1 and CDR2: SGHNT and YYREEE (reference sequence). V shed 4 bases, J shed 1 base, and the junction held 10 bases outside the gene matches. The CDR3 sequence is CASSDQGQLLNYGYTF. Here the CDR3 DNA reads TGTGCCAGCAGCGATCAGGGACAGCTGCTTAACTATGGCTACACCTTC. Combining the CDR3 with reference TRBV5-4 and TRBJ1-2 gives the whole variable domain ETGVTQSPTHLIKTRGQQVTLRCSSQSGHNTVSWYQQALGQGPQFIFQYYREEENGRGNFPPRFSGLQFPNYSSELNVNALELDDSALYLCASSDQGQLLNYGYTFGSGTRLTVV.

This clone was detected only once. The chain links TRBV9 to TRBJ1-3; a possible D gene is TRBD1 (5 bases). The germline CDR1 and CDR2 sequences are SGDLS and YYNGEE. V was trimmed by 0 bases and J by 5 bases, leaving 9 bases between them. The CDR3 covers 14 residues. Here the CDR3 reads CASSVESDRNTIYF. The CDR3 bases are TGTGCCAGCAGCGTAGAATCGGACAGAAACACCATATATTTT.